One and the same sample provided the 23 T cell receptor beta chains below, sequenced in a study of T cell changes during pregnancy in multiple sclerosis. Produced via immunoSEQ multiplex PCR; TCRdb's table is partial and in-frame only. Of more than 85,000 clones in the sample, around 95% were seen once. The sequences come from peripheral blood, collected in the third trimester of pregnancy. These receptors were obtained from a female donor in good health, enrolled as a control in a pregnancy study.

V gene TRBV4-1 combines with J gene TRBJ2-7, with D maybe TRBD1 (6 bases). Germline V lookup: CDR1 MGHRA, CDR2 YSYEKL. The CDR3 length is 15 residues. Trimming removed 1 base at V and 1 base at J, with 11 bases between. For the CDR3, the DNA is TGCGCCAGCAGCCAAGTAAACAGGGCGTCCTACGAGCAGTACTTC. Translating gives CASSQVNRASYEQYF.

This rearrangement joins TRBV7-2 to TRBJ2-5, with D perhaps matching TRBD2 (5 bases). Trimming shortened V by 5 bases and J by 1 base, and 14 bases separated the two germline ends. The CDR3 is 15 amino acids. Per the germline V gene, CDR1 is SGHTA and CDR2 is FQGNSA. CDR3 residues: CASSHTPSGQETQYF. The CDR3 DNA follows: TGTGCCAGCAGCCATACACCGAGCGGCCAAGAGACCCAGTACTTC.

CDR3 nucleotides: TGTGCCAGCAGGGAGGGGGGGGTAGGCCAGCCCCAGCATTTT. This codes for CASREGGVGQPQHF. This chain uses TRBV6-1 with TRBJ1-5, with D perhaps matching TRBD1 (6 bases). Germline V gene lookup returns CDR1 MNHNS and CDR2 SASEGT. The length of the CDR3 is 14 residues. V lost 6 bases, J lost 7 bases, and 16 bases lay in between.

The V gene is TRBV7-9, the J gene TRBJ1-4; D is perhaps TRBD1 (5 bases). The germline V and J ends were trimmed by 5 bases and 8 bases, with 15 bases remaining between them. The CDR3 extends over 14 amino acids. The germline CDR1 and CDR2 sequences are SEHNR and FQNEAQ (reference sequence). The CDR3 DNA reads as TGTGCCAGCAGCCCGGCGGGGGTTGGGGAAAAACTGTTTTTT. Encoded protein: CASSPAGVGEKLFF.

The sample holds one count of this clone. The V and J genes are TRBV2 and TRBJ1-4; D is uncertain. The V end lost 3 bases, the J end lost 5 bases, and 4 bases lay between the germline ends. CDR3 length: 12 residues. The germline CDR1 and CDR2 sequences are SNHLY and FYNNEI. Here the CDR3 DNA reads TGTGCCAGCAGTGAGGAGAATGAAAAACTGTTTTTT. Protein sequence: CASSEENEKLFF.

The genes are TRBV5-1 and TRBJ2-5; D unresolved. V was clipped by 4 bases and J by 4 bases, with 8 bases between them. The germline V gene has CDR1 SGHRS and CDR2 YFSETQ. This CDR3 has 12 residues. The CDR3 region is CASSAPGETQYF. CDR3 DNA: TGCGCCAGCAGCGCCCCAGGAGAGACCCAGTACTTC.

This clone has more than one count but fewer than ten. Distinct nucleotide sequences in the sample also encode this CDR3. The rearrangement uses TRBV6-6 and TRBJ2-7; D is perhaps TRBD1 (6 bases). This CDR3 comprises 13 residues. Germline CDR1 reads MNHNY; CDR2 reads SVGAGI (reference sequence). V was trimmed by 2 bases and J by 1 base, leaving 6 bases between them. CDR3 residues: CASSYRGSYEQYF. For the CDR3, the DNA is TGTGCCAGCAGTTACAGGGGGTCCTACGAGCAGTACTTC.

V usage is TRBV5-1 and J usage is TRBJ2-1; 7 bases fit TRBD1. There are 15 residues in the CDR3. V trimming: 0 bases; J trimming: 5 bases; junction bases outside the gene matches: 5. Germline V gives CDR1 SGHRS, CDR2 YFSETQ. CDR3 in amino acids: CASSLAGTENNEQFF. In DNA, the CDR3 is TGCGCCAGCAGCTTGGCCGGGACAGAGAACAATGAGCAGTTCTTC. Filled out from reference TRBV5-1 and TRBJ2-1, the complete variable domain reads KAGVTQTPRYLIKTRGQQVTLSCSPISGHRSVSWYQQTPGQGLQFLFEYFSETQRNKGNFPGRFSGRQFSNSRSEMNVSTLELGDSALYLCASSLAGTENNEQFFGPGTRLTVL.

This clone appeared a few times. The chain links TRBV7-9 to TRBJ1-1; D is possibly TRBD1 (5 bases). The V and J ends lost 3 bases and 1 base respectively, with 9 bases between them. Germline assignment: CDR1 SEHNR and CDR2 FQNEAQ (reference sequence). This CDR3 has 14 residues. The CDR3 sequence is CASSFSTANTEAFF. The CDR3 DNA sequence: TGTGCCAGCAGCTTCTCGACAGCGAACACTGAAGCTTTCTTT. Complete variable domain (other parts from reference TRBV7-9 and TRBJ1-1): DTGVSQNPRHKITKRGQNVTFRCDPISEHNRLYWYRQTLGQGPEFLTYFQNEAQLEKSRLLSDRFSAERPKGSFSTLEIQRTEQGDSAMYLCASSFSTANTEAFFGQGTRLTVV.

J is TRBJ1-5 and V is TRBV5-6; 9 bases are a match to TRBD1. Germline V gives CDR1 SGHDT, CDR2 YYEEEE. J gave up 5 bases and V 4 bases, and 7 bases lay outside the gene matches. This CDR3 contains 15 residues. CDR3 amino acids: CASSRDREAHQPQHF. The CDR3, as DNA: TGTGCCAGCAGCCGGGACAGGGAAGCCCATCAGCCCCAGCATTTT.

V gene TRBV5-8 combines with J gene TRBJ2-7; 8 bases are a match to TRBD1. The length of the CDR3 is 15 residues. The germline gives CDR1 SGHTS, CDR2 YDEGEE. The V and J ends lost 4 bases and 5 bases, in that order; junction bases with no gene match: 11. CDR3 sequence: CASSPLARTGNEQYF. CDR3 sequence (DNA): TGTGCCAGCAGCCCCCTCGCTCGGACAGGGAACGAGCAGTACTTC.

The genes are TRBV5-1 and TRBJ1-1, with D unresolved. The germline V gene encodes CDR1 SGHRS and CDR2 YFSETQ. The V end was cut by 4 bases, the J end by 3 bases, with 7 bases between. The CDR3 loop spans 12 amino acids. In DNA, the CDR3 is TGCGCCAGCAGCGAGGGCTACACTGAAGCTTTCTTT. Its translation is CASSEGYTEAFF.

Concerning this clone itself: One end of the junction fails to match germline, which may point to a read error. The chain combines TRBV30 with TRBJ2-4; possibly TRBD1 for D (5 bases). Germline V CDR1 and CDR2: GTSNPN, SVGIG (reference sequence). CDR3 length: 12 amino acids. The CDR3 coding sequence is TGTGCCTGGAGTGGAACCCTGGCAGGGTTTGGCTTC. Amino acid sequence: CAWSGTLAGFGF. Together with reference TRBV30 and TRBJ2-4, the CDR3 gives the full variable domain: SQTIHQWPATLVQPVGSPLSLECTVEGTSNPNLYWYRQAAGRGLQLLFYSVGIGQISSEVPQNLSASRPQDRQFILSSKKLLLSDSGFYLCAWSGTLAGFGFGAGTRLSVL.

This rearrangement joins TRBV9 to TRBJ2-7, with 7 bases that match TRBD1. Trimming removed 3 bases from V and 2 bases from J; junction bases left unmatched: 5. There are 14 residues in the CDR3. Per the germline V gene, CDR1 is SGDLS and CDR2 is YYNGEE. The CDR3 loop is CASSGGDRTYEQYF. CDR3 sequence (DNA): TGTGCCAGCAGCGGTGGGGACAGAACCTACGAGCAGTACTTC.

V gene TRBV10-3 combines with J gene TRBJ2-7, with D possibly matching TRBD2 (6 bases). CDR1 ENHRY and CDR2 SYGVKD come from the germline V gene. V was pared by 2 bases and J by 0 bases, with 11 bases between. The CDR3 consists of 15 residues. CDR3 bases: TGTGCCATCAGTGAGGACGGGAGTAGCTCCTACGAGCAGTACTTC. It yields the protein CAISEDGSSSYEQYF.

This chain links TRBV30 with TRBJ2-3, with a possible D match to TRBD2 (5 bases). Germline CDR1 reads GTSNPN; CDR2 reads SVGIG (reference sequence). With 3 bases removed from V and 4 bases from J, the gap between germline ends came to 11 bases. The CDR3 is 13 amino acids. The CDR3 spells CAWRWAGADTQYF. Written as DNA, the CDR3 is TGTGCCTGGAGGTGGGCGGGCGCAGATACGCAGTATTTT.

Points on this clone: One end of the junction is discordant with germline, which a read error may explain. This chain joins TRBV5-1 and TRBJ1-3; D possibly corresponds to TRBD1 (5 bases). Germline V gene lookup returns CDR1 SGHRS and CDR2 YFSETQ. There are 14 residues in the CDR3. CDR3 sequence (DNA): TGCGCCAGCAGCTTGCTCGGGACTGGAGACACCATATATTTT. Amino acid sequence: CASSLLGTGDTIYF.

The CDR3 nucleotides read TGTGCCAGCAGTGACGGACAGGGGGCTGTGTGGGACACTGAAGCTTTCTTT. Translated: CASSDGQGAVWDTEAFF. The chain combines TRBV6-1 with TRBJ1-1, with TRBD1 identical over 11 bases. After removal of 3 bases from V and 3 bases from J, the junction contained 9 bases not matched to a gene. Germline values: CDR1 MNHNS, CDR2 SASEGT. The CDR3 is 17 amino acids.

The chain joins TRBV5-8 to TRBJ2-1; D is possibly TRBD1 (5 bases). Germline lookup yields CDR1 SGHTS and CDR2 YDEGEE. There are 14 residues in the CDR3. The V end lost 1 base, the J end lost 9 bases, and 14 bases lay between the germline ends. As DNA, the CDR3 is TGTGCCAGCAGCTTGTTCAGGGTAGGTGGTGAGCAGTTCTTC. The encoded protein is CASSLFRVGGEQFF.

The count of this clone is one. The V call is TRBV7-9, the J call TRBJ2-1; 12 bases line up with TRBD2. The V gene end was trimmed by 3 bases and the J gene end by 5 bases; junction bases not matched to a gene: 14. CDR1 and CDR2 from the germline V gene are SEHNR and FQNEAQ (reference sequence). The CDR3 length is 19 residues. The CDR3 spells CASSFTRTSGTHPHNEQFF. The DNA of the CDR3 is TGTGCCAGCAGCTTCACTCGGACTAGCGGGACGCATCCGCACAATGAGCAGTTCTTC.

The chain combines TRBV19 with TRBJ2-1; 13 bases are a match to TRBD2. The CDR3 runs to 17 residues. Trimming removed 2 bases from V and 0 bases from J; junction bases left unmatched: 1. Germline CDR1 is LNHDA and CDR2 is SQIVND (reference sequence). CDR3 residues: CASSIRTSGSSYNEQFF. CDR3 bases: TGTGCCAGTAGTATACGGACTAGCGGGAGCTCCTACAATGAGCAGTTCTTC. The full variable domain, rest sourced from reference TRBV19 and TRBJ2-1, is DGGITQSPKYLFRKEGQNVTLSCEQNLNHDAMYWYRQDPGQGLRLIYYSQIVNDFQKGDIAEGYSVSREKKESFPLTVTSAQKNPTAFYLCASSIRTSGSSYNEQFFGPGTRLTVL.

V gene TRBV7-8 combines with J gene TRBJ2-1, with D perhaps matching TRBD2 (6 bases). This CDR3 has 14 amino acids. The germline CDR1 and CDR2 sequences are SGHVS and FQNEAQ. Between the trimmed V and J ends, which lost 6 bases and 2 bases, there was a span of 11 bases. The CDR3 spells CASSRRETYNEQFF. The CDR3 DNA sequence: TGTGCCAGCAGTAGACGGGAGACCTACAATGAGCAGTTCTTC.

This clone was found a few times. The rearrangement joins TRBV2 to TRBJ2-7; 7 nucleotides match TRBD2. The CDR3 is 14 amino acids. Germline loops: CDR1 SNHLY, CDR2 FYNNEI. The junction had 11 bases not matched to a gene; V was cut back by 6 bases and J by 6 bases. The CDR3 sequence is CASRRMAGVPEQYF. CDR3 bases: TGTGCCAGCAGAAGGATGGCGGGAGTTCCCGAGCAGTACTTC.